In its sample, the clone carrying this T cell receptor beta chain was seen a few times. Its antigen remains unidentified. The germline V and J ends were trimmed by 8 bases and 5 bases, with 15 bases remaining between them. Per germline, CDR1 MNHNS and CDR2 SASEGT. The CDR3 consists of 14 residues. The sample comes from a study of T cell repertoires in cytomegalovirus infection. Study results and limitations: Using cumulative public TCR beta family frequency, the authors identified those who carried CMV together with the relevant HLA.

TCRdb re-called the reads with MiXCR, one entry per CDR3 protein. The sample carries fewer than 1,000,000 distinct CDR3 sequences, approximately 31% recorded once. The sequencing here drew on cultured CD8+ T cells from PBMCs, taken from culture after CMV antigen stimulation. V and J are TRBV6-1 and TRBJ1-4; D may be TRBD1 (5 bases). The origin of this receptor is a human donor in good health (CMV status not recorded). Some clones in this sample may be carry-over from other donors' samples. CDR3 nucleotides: TGTGCCAGCTCCCCAAGACAGCTAAATGAAAAACTGTTTTTT. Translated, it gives CASSPRQLNEKLFF.